This TCR beta chain was sequenced in a study of T cells in localized non-small cell lung cancer. The repertoire was sequenced with immunoSEQ multiplex PCR; TCRdb's copy has only in-frame clones and lacks some. The sample records roughly 84,000 clones, about 88% being singletons. Note on this clone: Its antigen is not identified.

Trimming left V 6 bases short and J 0 bases short, with 14 bases between. CDR1 is MNHEY and CDR2 is SMNVEV in the germline V gene (reference sequence). The CDR3 consists of 15 residues. Study-wide points: In adjacent lung, a median roughly 58 of the top 100 tumor clones were found. Uninvolved adjacent lung showed the highest T cell clonality, exceeding tumor.

The sample here was peripheral blood, taken before any cancer treatment. The sequence derives from a woman aged 35 to 70 with stage I squamous cell lung carcinoma. J is TRBJ1-1 and V is TRBV27; D not resolved. DNA of the CDR3: TGTGCCAGCAGACTTTTTTCCTTAGTGAACACTGAAGCTTTCTTT. Residues: CASRLFSLVNTEAFF.